The present TCR beta chain was sequenced within a study of CXCR3-negative and CXCR3-positive naive CD8 T cells. Findings of the study overall: Researchers report that CXCR3-positive naive cells carry more hydrophobic TRB CDR3s than CXCR3-negative naive cells.

The authors prepared UMI-labeled TRB cDNA libraries by 5' RACE. After re-calling the 5' RACE reads, TCRdb lists one entry per CDR3 protein, DNA absent. The sample table includes just under 90,000 distinct CDR3 sequences. The CDR3 sequence is 17 residues long. CDR1 WSHSY and CDR2 SAAADI come from the germline V gene. To note about this clonotype: Its cognate antigen is unknown.

The source material was naive CXCR3+ CD8+ T cells from blood. This sample's subset: CD45RO-CCR7+CD27+CD95- naive CD8+ T cells expressing CXCR3 (TNR3+). The source of this sequence is a human donor in good health. Some clones in this sample may be carry-over from other donors' samples. J is TRBJ2-1 and V is TRBV10-2; TCRdb calls TRBD2, which cannot be checked without DNA. The CDR3 protein is CASSDMQSGERLDEQFF.